This TCR beta chain was captured in a study of STAT3 mutations in large granular lymphocyte leukemia. Regarding the study as a whole: In T-cell large granular lymphocyte leukemia, about half of patients showed multiple immunodominant subclonotypes.

Sequenced by immunoSEQ multiplex PCR; TCRdb stores in-frame clones only, minus some. This sample has tens of thousands of clones; about 95% occur once, and the top ten carry under 7.5%. Germline CDR1 SGHRS, CDR2 YFSETQ. Between the trimmed V and J ends, which lost 4 bases and 6 bases, there was a span of 12 bases. The CDR3 totals 13 residues. A word on this clone: Its antigen is unknown.

This TCR derives from a middle-aged man with T-cell large granular lymphocyte leukemia. Some clones in this sample may be carry-over from other donors' samples. The source material was peripheral blood mononuclear cells. V is TRBV5-1 and J is TRBJ2-3; weak D call: TRBD1 (6 bases). The CDR3 DNA sequence: TGCGCCAGCAGCCGCGGTGGGGGCGATACGCAGTATTTT. Translated, it gives CASSRGGGDTQYF.